This TCR beta chain was documented in a study of cytomegalovirus exposure and HLA in healthy donors. The study's findings and limits: Later analysis suggested links between common viral pathogens and several top significant clusters. Productive status was seen about 87% or about 30% of the time for most TCR beta V segments in an earlier analysis.

Trimming took off 0 bases at V and 2 bases at J, with 8 bases between the two ends. Germline lookup yields CDR1 SGHRS and CDR2 YFSETQ. The CDR3 is made up of 14 amino acids. To note about this clone: Its cognate antigen is unknown.

Both 60 Vbeta primers and 13 Jbeta primers went into the PCR. Clones were read by immunoSEQ multiplex PCR, and TCRdb kept only the in-frame ones, dropping some. The sample shows some 150,000 clones, over 60% of them seen only once. Source material: PBMCs. The gene calls are TRBV5-1 and TRBJ1-1; no definite D call. The TCR was taken from a middle-aged man in good health and CMV-seropositive. The CDR3 sequence: CASSLGPTNTEAFF. CDR3 DNA: TGCGCCAGCAGCTTGGGGCCCACCAACACTGAAGCTTTCTTT.